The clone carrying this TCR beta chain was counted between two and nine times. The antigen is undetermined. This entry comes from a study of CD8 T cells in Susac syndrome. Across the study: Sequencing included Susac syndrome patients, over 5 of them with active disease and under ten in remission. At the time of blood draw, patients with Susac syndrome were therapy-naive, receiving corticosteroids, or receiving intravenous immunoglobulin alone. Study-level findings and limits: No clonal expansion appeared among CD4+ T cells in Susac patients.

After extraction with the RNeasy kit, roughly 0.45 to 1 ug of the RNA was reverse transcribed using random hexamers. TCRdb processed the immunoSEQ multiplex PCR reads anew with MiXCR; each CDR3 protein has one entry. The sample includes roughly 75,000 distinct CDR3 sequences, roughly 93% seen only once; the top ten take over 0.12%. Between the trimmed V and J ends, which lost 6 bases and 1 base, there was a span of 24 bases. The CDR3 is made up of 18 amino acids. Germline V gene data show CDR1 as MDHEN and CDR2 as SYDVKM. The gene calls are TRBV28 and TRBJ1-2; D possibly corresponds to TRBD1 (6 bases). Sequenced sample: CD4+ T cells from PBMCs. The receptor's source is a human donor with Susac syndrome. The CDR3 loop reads CASSPPKGGGQGNYGYTF. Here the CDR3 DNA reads TGTGCCAGCAGCCCCCCTAAGGGGGGCGGGCAGGGTAACTATGGCTACACCTTC.